The 14 T cell receptor beta chains below come from one sample, sequenced in a study of blood T cell repertoires in COVID-19. The assay was immunoSEQ multiplex PCR, and TCRdb's table has in-frame clones only and misses some. This table holds just over 300,000 clones, 85% to 90% found once. Sequences were obtained from PBMCs or T cells enriched from blood (not recorded which). The source of these receptors is a young man who had recovered from COVID-19.

This clone showed up just once. This chain links TRBV7-2 with TRBJ2-3; 12 positions agree with TRBD1. V gave up 8 bases and J gave up 3 bases; unmatched junction bases: 3. Looked up from germline, CDR1 is SGHTA and CDR2 is FQGNSA. The length of the CDR3 is 14 residues. CDR3 nucleotide sequence: TGTGCCAGCCGGGACAGGGGGCGTACAGATACGCAGTATTTT. As protein: CASRDRGRTDTQYF.

The chain employs TRBV30 and TRBJ1-2, with D perhaps TRBD1 (6 bases). V lost 7 bases, J lost 14 bases, and 23 bases lay in between. The CDR3 covers 12 residues. Germline CDR1 reads GTSNPN; CDR2 reads SVGIG (reference sequence). CDR3 sequence (DNA): TGTGCCTCCCAACAGGGCCTCCACCGTCGGACCTTC. Translation: CASQQGLHRRTF.

The chain links TRBV27 to TRBJ2-5; the match to TRBD1 covers 8 bases. Germline V gene lookup returns CDR1 MNHEY and CDR2 SMNVEV (reference sequence). Trimming cost V 0 bases and J 3 bases; bases outside gene matches: 3. This CDR3 contains 15 residues. Written as DNA, the CDR3 is TGTGCCAGCAGTTTATCCCAGGACAGGGAAGAGACCCAGTACTTC. Its translation is CASSLSQDREETQYF.

The CDR3 sequence is CASSLVTGTGFTEAFF. The CDR3 coding sequence is TGTGCCAGCTCACTTGTTACAGGGACAGGGTTCACTGAAGCTTTCTTT. The genes are TRBV18 and TRBJ1-1; 9 bases fit TRBD1. Germline V gene sequence: CDR1 KGHSH, CDR2 LQKENI. J gave up 4 bases and V 4 bases, and 10 bases lay outside the gene matches. The CDR3 is 16 amino acids.

Worth noting for this clone: Other DNA sequences in this sample translate to the same CDR3. The chain has TRBV19 and TRBJ1-1; D gene unclear. Per the germline V gene, CDR1 is LNHDA and CDR2 is SQIVND (reference sequence). Trimming left V 2 bases short and J 1 base short, with 8 bases between. The CDR3 has 14 amino acids. The CDR3 DNA reads TGTGCCAGTAGTATAAGAGGCGGGAACACTGAAGCTTTCTTT. It specifies CASSIRGGNTEAFF.

In DNA, the CDR3 is TGTGCCAGCAGTGAAGCGGTACAGGGGATAAGCTACACCTTC. Encoded protein: CASSEAVQGISYTF. The chain couples TRBV6-1 to TRBJ1-2; the match to TRBD1 covers 7 bases. CDR1 and CDR2 from the germline V gene are MNHNS and SASEGT. The CDR3 totals 14 residues. V was clipped by 0 bases and J by 9 bases; unmatched bases: 7.

The chain couples TRBV18 to TRBJ2-2, with D possibly TRBD2 on 6 matching bases. Germline CDR1 reads KGHSH; CDR2 reads LQKENI. The CDR3 length is 17 residues. Trimming removed 3 bases at V and 6 bases at J, with 20 bases between. The CDR3 region is CASSPTSGLASPGELFF. The CDR3, as DNA: TGTGCCAGCTCACCGACCTCTGGGCTAGCGTCCCCCGGGGAGCTGTTTTTT.

The chain employs TRBV7-8 and TRBJ1-1; the D is unclear. Germline CDR1 and CDR2: SGHVS and FQNEAQ. The CDR3 spans 13 residues. V was cut by 5 bases and J by 1 base, with 8 bases left in between. CDR3 loop: CASSPPQNTEAFF. CDR3 DNA sequence: TGTGCCAGCAGCCCCCCCCAGAACACTGAAGCTTTCTTT. Drawing the rest from reference TRBV7-8 and TRBJ1-1, the complete variable domain is GAGVSQSPRYKVAKRGQDVALRCDPISGHVSLFWYQQALGQGPEFLTYFQNEAQLDKSGLPSDRFFAERPEGSVSTLKIQRTQQEDSAVYLCASSPPQNTEAFFGQGTRLTVV.

This clone came up many times. The chain recombines TRBV7-9 with TRBJ2-2; no clear D gene. The CDR3 is made up of 14 amino acids. Germline V gives CDR1 SEHNR, CDR2 FQNEAQ (reference sequence). V shed 4 bases and J shed 5 bases, with 11 bases lying between them. The CDR3 DNA is TGTGCCAGCAGCTCCTCCTTCCGGACCGGGGAGCTGTTTTTT. Its protein product is CASSSSFRTGELFF.

The chain uses TRBV4-1 and TRBJ1-6; no definite D call. The CDR3 spans 15 residues. V dropped 0 bases and J dropped 10 bases, with 13 bases sitting between them. The V gene's germline CDR1 is MGHRA and CDR2 YSYEKL. CDR3 nucleotides: TGCGCCAGCAGCCAAGATGAGGGAAGGTACTCACCCCTCCACTTT. Its translation is CASSQDEGRYSPLHF.

The chain is built from TRBV9 and TRBJ2-2; 7 bases agree with TRBD1. Germline V gene sequence: CDR1 SGDLS, CDR2 YYNGEE. The CDR3 totals 15 residues. Trimming took 4 bases from V and 5 from J; bases not matched to a gene: 8. Here the CDR3 reads CASSSRQGNTGELFF. CDR3 in DNA: TGTGCCAGCAGCTCCCGACAGGGAAATACCGGGGAGCTGTTTTTT.

This clone has only a few counts. The rearrangement links TRBV2 to TRBJ1-5, with 9 bases lining up with TRBD1. Per germline, CDR1 SNHLY and CDR2 FYNNEI. Losses at the gene ends were 4 bases for V and 7 bases for J; bases not matched to a gene: 2. The CDR3 has 13 residues. The CDR3 region is CASSGDREQPQHF. CDR3 DNA sequence: TGTGCCAGCAGTGGGGACAGGGAACAGCCCCAGCATTTT. The whole variable domain, filled in from reference TRBV2 and TRBJ1-5, reads EPEVTQTPSHQVTQMGQEVILRCVPISNHLYFYWYRQILGQKVEFLVSFYNNEISEKSEIFDDQFSVERPDGSNFTLKIRSTKLEDSAMYFCASSGDREQPQHFGDGTRLSIL.

This clone showed up just a few times. The chain joins TRBV6-5 to TRBJ1-1; the D is unclear. Germline lookup yields CDR1 MNHEY and CDR2 SVGAGI. Trimming took 5 bases from V and 6 from J, leaving 16 bases between them. The CDR3 extends over 14 amino acids. The CDR3 sequence: CASSTADGLAEAFF. In nucleotides, the CDR3 is TGTGCCAGCAGTACCGCGGACGGACTCGCTGAAGCTTTCTTT.

In this sample, this clone turned up once. In nucleotides, the CDR3 is TGTGCTAGTGGTGACAGGGGGACTGAAGCTTTCTTT. Translating gives CASGDRGTEAFF. The chain recombines TRBV12-5 with TRBJ1-1; TRBD1 matches 9 bases. The V gene end was trimmed by 5 bases and the J gene end by 5 bases; junction bases not matched to a gene: 0. CDR1 LGHNT and CDR2 FRNRAP come from the germline V gene. The CDR3 loop spans 12 amino acids.